The source of this T cell receptor (beta chain) is a study of blood T cell repertoires in COVID-19. Assay: immunoSEQ multiplex PCR; the TCRdb copy retains only in-frame clones and omits some. Altogether about 63,000 clones are present, 79% being singletons, with the ten largest covering approximately 30%. The CDR3 is 16 residues long. Trimming removed 8 bases at V and 0 bases at J, with 17 bases between. The germline V gene encodes CDR1 MNHEY and CDR2 SVGAGI. This clone appeared once. This rearrangement joins TRBV6-5 to TRBJ1-5, with no clear D. The specimen sequenced was peripheral blood. This sequence was found in a human donor in a cohort sampled during active COVID-19. The CDR3, as DNA: TGTGCCAGCCGTTTGTCTGTCCGTTATAGCAATCAGCCCCAGCATTTT. Amino acid sequence: CASRLSVRYSNQPQHF.